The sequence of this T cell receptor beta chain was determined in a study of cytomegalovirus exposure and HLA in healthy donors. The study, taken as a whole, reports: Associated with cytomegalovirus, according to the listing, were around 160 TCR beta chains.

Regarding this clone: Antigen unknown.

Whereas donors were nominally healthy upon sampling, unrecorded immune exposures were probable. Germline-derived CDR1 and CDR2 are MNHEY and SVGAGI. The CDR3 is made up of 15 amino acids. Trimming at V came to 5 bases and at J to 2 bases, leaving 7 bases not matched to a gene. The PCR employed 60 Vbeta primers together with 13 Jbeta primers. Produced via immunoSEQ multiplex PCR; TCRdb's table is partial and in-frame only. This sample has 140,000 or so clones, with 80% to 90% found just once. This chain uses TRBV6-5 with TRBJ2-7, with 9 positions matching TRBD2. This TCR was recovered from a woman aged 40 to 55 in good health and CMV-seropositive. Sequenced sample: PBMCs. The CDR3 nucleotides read TGTGCCAGCAGTCCTAGCGGGACCCAGGCCTACGAGCAGTACTTC. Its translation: CASSPSGTQAYEQYF.